This T cell receptor beta chain was sequenced during a study of blood T cell repertoires in COVID-19 (TCRdb year 2020). Turning to the overall study: Samples covering the acute and convalescent phases of COVID-19 were provided by collaborators in the United States, Italy and Spain. The material from the prospective study consisted of cDNA or gDNA derived from T cells, B-cell-depleted T cells, or PBMCs. Deeply sampled blood TCRbeta repertoires from subjects exposed to, actively infected with, or recovered from COVID-19 were included in the dataset. The repertoires were released in a freely available public database intended as a resource for research on the immune response to SARS-CoV-2. Samples came from the ongoing ImmuneRACE study (first 160 participants) plus 1,254 subjects from 6 global collaborators. The sample metadata nearly always contained a de-identified subject ID, COVID-19 status, age in years and sex. HLA class I and class II types, where available, came from metadata supplied by the sample provider rather than from assay-based typing. Points the paper makes about the study in general: The amount of clinical and demographic metadata varied by source and participant and was provided uncurated.

This clone was observed a handful of times. Which antigen it targets is not known. The sample holds no much larger clone one base away, and base qualities are not on file. Each collaborating institution followed its own protocols to collect whole blood in K2EDTA tubes. For TCRbeta analysis, collaborator samples were shipped as frozen whole blood, as isolated PBMCs, or as DNA extracted from either sample type. According to the germline V gene (reference sequence), CDR1 reads LNHDA and CDR2 reads SQIVND. V drops 9 bases and J drops 1 base, leaving 16 bases in between. The CDR3 holds 14 amino acids from the cysteine to the phenylalanine. Solely the CDR3 DNA is kept, with 42 bases framed from the first base. TCRbeta CDR3 regions were amplified from genomic DNA using the immunoSEQ Assay, a bias-controlled multiplex PCR. The authors' analysis ran thus. Nucleated cell counts per sample were estimated from amplification of reference gene primers within the assay. To quantify the absolute abundance of each unique TCRbeta CDR3 rearrangement, sequence reads were collapsed and filtered. Productive Simpson clonality was computed per sample as the square root of Simpson's diversity index over productive rearrangements. TCRdb re-hosts the immuneACCESS table, in-frame sequences only. Its copies lack some clones; in the studies checked, an unresolved V gene accounts for under half of them, and the cause for the rest is not known. The DNA was the basis for D and trimming; V, J and clone size are from that table. This sample holds about 150,000 clones; approximately 87% were observed only once. Clones ranked in the top ten supply around 6.5% of the sample.

The source is a man older than 75 with acute or convalescent COVID-19. What was sequenced was peripheral blood. The receptor chain draws on TRBV19 and TRBJ2-7, with a tentative D gene TRBD1 over 6 matching bases. The nucleotide sequence is given as TGTGCCAGCGCCACCGGACAGTGGTCCTACGAGCAGTACTTC. This yields the protein CASATGQWSYEQYF.